The 25 T cell receptor beta chains presented below share a single source sample, sequenced in a study of T cell repertoires in cytomegalovirus infection. These receptors lack a known antigen. TCRdb reprocessed the reads via MiXCR and lists one record per CDR3 protein. The profile shows hundreds of thousands of distinct CDR3 sequences, 30% to 35% of them singletons. The sequencing here drew on cultured PBMCs, taken from culture after CMV antigen stimulation. These receptors came from a human donor in good health (CMV status not recorded). Some clones in this sample may be carry-over from other donors' samples.

The rearrangement uses TRBV7-2 and TRBJ2-2, with D maybe TRBD2 (5 bases). CDR3 length: 14 amino acids. V lost 5 bases to trimming and J lost 6 bases, with 13 bases between them. Germline V gene data show CDR1 as SGHTA and CDR2 as FQGNSA. This CDR3 reads CASSPGLAPGELFF. The DNA for the CDR3 is TGTGCCAGCAGCCCAGGACTCGCCCCCGGGGAGCTGTTTTTT.

This clonotype came up many times. CDR3 loop: CASARERAYEQYF. In DNA form, the CDR3 reads TGTGCCAGCGCGAGGGAGAGAGCCTACGAGCAGTACTTC. J is TRBJ2-7 and V is TRBV12-3 or TRBV12-4; a weak D match, TRBD2 (5 bases). Trimming removed 8 bases from V and 2 bases from J, with 13 bases in between. This CDR3 is built from 13 residues.

Ten or more counts support this clonotype. The V and J genes are TRBV7-2 and TRBJ2-1, with TRBD2 matching 9 bases. V trimming: 2 bases; J trimming: 4 bases; junction bases outside the gene matches: 6. This CDR3 has 16 amino acids. Per germline, CDR1 SGHTA and CDR2 FQGNSA. The CDR3 spells CASSLYHTSGYNEQFF. Written as DNA, the CDR3 is TGTGCCAGCAGCTTATACCACACTAGCGGGTACAATGAGCAGTTCTTC.

This clonotype was observed many times. The rearrangement links TRBV7-2 to TRBJ1-2; D unclear. The CDR3 runs 14 residues. The germline V gene encodes CDR1 SGHTA and CDR2 FQGNSA. V dropped 0 bases and J dropped 8 bases, with 13 bases sitting between them. The CDR3 coding sequence is TGTGCCAGCAGCTTAGCTTGGGCCGGCCAGGGCTACACCTTC. Translating it yields CASSLAWAGQGYTF.

This clonotype was seen a few times. The chain carries TRBV19 and TRBJ1-6, with a weak D call TRBD1 (6 bases). There are 16 residues in the CDR3. The germline CDR1 and CDR2 sequences are LNHDA and SQIVND (reference sequence). V lost 7 bases, J lost 11 bases, and 24 bases lay in between. The CDR3 reads CASTLGGTRGTAPLHF. The DNA for the CDR3 is TGTGCCAGTACCCTAGGGGGGACCCGCGGGACGGCACCCCTCCACTTT.

This rearrangement joins TRBV6-1 to TRBJ1-6, with no clear D. Germline assignment: CDR1 MNHNS and CDR2 SASEGT. There are 17 residues in the CDR3. Deletions cut 1 base from V and 0 bases from J, with 10 bases between. The CDR3 bases are TGTGCCAGCAGTGAAGGTCAGCCGAGCTCCTATAATTCACCCCTCCACTTT. Translation: CASSEGQPSSYNSPLHF.

This clonotype has at least ten counts. This chain joins TRBV12-3 or TRBV12-4 and TRBJ1-1; TRBD1 aligns across 7 bases. The CDR3 is made up of 13 amino acids. V was clipped by 7 bases and J by 5 bases; unmatched bases: 7. The CDR3 protein is CASTGGVTTEAFF. The CDR3 DNA sequence: TGTGCCAGCACAGGGGGGGTTACGACTGAAGCTTTCTTT.

This clonotype was seen more than once but under ten times. The chain couples TRBV6-1 to TRBJ2-5; D not certain. Germline V gives CDR1 MNHNS, CDR2 SASEGT. The CDR3 contains 15 residues. Trimming stripped 3 bases from V and 5 bases from J, with 16 bases between. The CDR3 coding sequence is TGTGCCAGCAGTGACGTCCTAATAGAACGGGAGACCCAGTACTTC. This gives the protein CASSDVLIERETQYF.

This clonotype was seen only a few times. The CDR3 nucleotides read TGCGCCAGCAGCCAAGGATCGAGCGGGGGCACCGGGGAGCTGTTTTTT. Its protein product is CASSQGSSGGTGELFF. This chain uses TRBV4-1 with TRBJ2-2; 8 bases align to TRBD2. V shed 1 base and J 4 bases; nucleotides not matched to a gene: 5. The CDR3 runs 16 residues. The germline V gene encodes CDR1 MGHRA and CDR2 YSYEKL.

The chain combines TRBV2 with TRBJ2-5, with 9 bases fitting TRBD2. Losses at the gene ends were 9 bases for V and 0 bases for J; bases not matched to a gene: 5. The CDR3 loop spans 14 amino acids. CDR1 and CDR2 from the germline V gene are SNHLY and FYNNEI. The CDR3, as DNA: TGTGCCAGTTTAGCGGGGGAGTACCAAGAGACCCAGTACTTC. Translated: CASLAGEYQETQYF.

This clonotype showed up just a few times. This chain uses TRBV7-2 with TRBJ2-1; D remains ambiguous. Trimming removed 2 bases at V and 6 bases at J, with 11 bases between. Germline V gene sequence: CDR1 SGHTA, CDR2 FQGNSA. There are 14 residues in the CDR3. CDR3 sequence: CASSLLGSSNEQFF. CDR3 in DNA: TGTGCCAGCAGCTTATTGGGCAGTAGCAATGAGCAGTTCTTC.

This clonotype has a handful of counts. J is TRBJ2-6 and V is TRBV12-3 or TRBV12-4; D may be TRBD1 (6 bases). The CDR3 runs 16 residues. Trimming shortened V by 5 bases and J by 0 bases, and 11 bases separated the two germline ends. The CDR3 spells CASSPGQISGANVLTF. For the CDR3, the DNA is TGTGCCAGCAGTCCCGGACAGATCTCTGGGGCCAACGTCCTGACTTTC.

The genes are TRBV4-1 and TRBJ2-3; D is ambiguous. V lost 1 base to trimming and J lost 6 bases, with 14 bases between them. This CDR3 spans 15 amino acids. Germline V gene lookup returns CDR1 MGHRA and CDR2 YSYEKL. This chain's CDR3 is CASSQGGLLLDTQYF. CDR3 DNA: TGCGCCAGCAGCCAAGGGGGTCTACTTTTGGATACGCAGTATTTT.

This clonotype was seen more than once but under ten times. The CDR3 reads CASNTRGSGRFYEQYF. CDR3 DNA sequence: TGTGCCAGCAACACCCGCGGGTCAGGGAGATTTTACGAGCAGTACTTC. The V and J genes are TRBV5-5 and TRBJ2-7; D could derive from TRBD1 or TRBD2 (5 bases each). CDR1 and CDR2 (germline): SGHKS, YYEKEE (reference sequence). Trimming removed 6 bases at V and 4 bases at J, with 23 bases between. The CDR3 spans 16 residues. Drawing the rest from reference TRBV5-5 and TRBJ2-7, the complete variable domain is DAGVTQSPTHLIKTRGQQVTLRCSPISGHKSVSWYQQVLGQGPQFIFQYYEKEERGRGNFPDRFSARQFPNYSSELNVNALLLGDSALYLCASNTRGSGRFYEQYFGPGTRLTVT.

The sample holds a few counts of this clonotype. The rearrangement joins TRBV5-6 to TRBJ2-7; no clear D gene. The CDR3 extends over 12 amino acids. The V end lost 1 base, the J end lost 6 bases, and 8 bases lay between the germline ends. The V gene's germline CDR1 is SGHDT and CDR2 YYEEEE. CDR3 sequence reads: CASSLPLGEQYF. CDR3 bases: TGTGCCAGCAGCTTGCCGTTGGGCGAGCAGTACTTC.

CDR3 amino acids: CASSGGPGNQPQHF. CDR3 in DNA: TGTGCCAGCAGCGGCGGGCCTGGGAATCAGCCCCAGCATTTT. The rearrangement links TRBV5-4 to TRBJ1-5; D not resolved. Germline CDR1 is SGHNT and CDR2 is YYREEE (reference sequence). Trimming cost V 4 bases and J 4 bases, with 12 bases left between them. This CDR3 comprises 14 residues.

The chain uses TRBV5-1 and TRBJ1-5; D call uncertain. In germline, CDR1 is SGHRS, CDR2 YFSETQ. The length of the CDR3 is 15 residues. V gave up 2 bases and J gave up 0 bases, with 9 bases separating them. The CDR3 nucleotides read TGCGCCAGCAGCTTTTCGGGTAATAGCAATCAGCCCCAGCATTTT. Protein: CASSFSGNSNQPQHF.

This clonotype was seen repeatedly, ten times or more. The chain links TRBV7-2 to TRBJ1-6; D unresolved. V was shortened by 1 base and J by 7 bases, with 8 bases between the two germline ends. Germline CDR1 is SGHTA and CDR2 is FQGNSA. The CDR3 runs to 14 residues. CDR3 nucleotide sequence: TGTGCCAGCAGCTTAGAGGGTCTCAATTCACCCCTCCACTTT. As protein: CASSLEGLNSPLHF.

This clonotype turned up a few times. The chain joins TRBV7-2 to TRBJ2-2, with a possible D match to TRBD1 (5 bases). The V end lost 1 base, the J end lost 3 bases, and 12 bases lay between the germline ends. The CDR3 loop spans 16 amino acids. Germline lookup yields CDR1 SGHTA and CDR2 FQGNSA. The CDR3 DNA sequence: TGTGCCAGCAGCTTAGGGGGCGGTTCTCACACCGGGGAGCTGTTTTTT. Protein product: CASSLGGGSHTGELFF.

V and J are TRBV20-1 and TRBJ2-2, with no clear D. CDR1 and CDR2 from the germline V gene are DFQATT and SNEGSKA (reference sequence). CDR3 length: 11 residues. The V gene lost 4 bases and the J gene lost 5 bases, with 5 bases spanning the gap. CDR3: CSAKWTGELFF. DNA of the CDR3: TGCAGTGCTAAGTGGACCGGGGAGCTGTTTTTT.

The chain couples TRBV19 to TRBJ2-1; D uncertain. There are 12 residues in the CDR3. Germline V gives CDR1 LNHDA, CDR2 SQIVND (reference sequence). Trimming took off 6 bases at V and 4 bases at J, with 7 bases between the two ends. CDR3 protein: CASSKIYNEQFF. The CDR3 bases are TGTGCCAGTAGCAAGATATACAATGAGCAGTTCTTC.

The V call is TRBV11-2, the J call TRBJ2-7, with 10 bases aligning to TRBD2. From germline, CDR1 is SGHAT and CDR2 FQNNGV. The length of the CDR3 is 14 residues. The V segment lost 5 bases and the J segment 5 bases; nucleotides outside the gene matches: 6. The DNA for the CDR3 is TGTGCCAGCAGCCCGGGGACTAGCGACCACGAGCAGTACTTC. Protein product: CASSPGTSDHEQYF.

This sequence joins TRBV5-1 and TRBJ2-7; maybe TRBD1 (6 bases). Trimming cost V 0 bases and J 3 bases, with 16 bases left between them. CDR1 SGHRS and CDR2 YFSETQ come from the germline V gene. CDR3 length equals 16 residues. In DNA, the CDR3 is TGCGCCAGCAGCTTGGCCAGGGGATTGAGTATCTACGAGCAGTACTTC. The encoded protein is CASSLARGLSIYEQYF.

V usage is TRBV20-1 and J usage is TRBJ1-2, with 11 bases that match TRBD1. There are 14 residues in the CDR3. Germline-derived CDR1 and CDR2 are DFQATT and SNEGSKA (reference sequence). The junction had 6 bases not matched to a gene; V was cut back by 5 bases and J by 4 bases. The CDR3 DNA reads TGCAGTGCTTCTGGGACAGGGGGTAGCTATGGCTACACCTTC. Translation: CSASGTGGSYGYTF.

This clonotype showed up just a few times. The chain joins TRBV6-5 to TRBJ1-5; D gene unclear. Deletions cut 6 bases from V and 7 bases from J, with 13 bases between. The CDR3 consists of 13 residues. CDR1 and CDR2 from the germline V gene are MNHEY and SVGAGI. In nucleotides, the CDR3 is TGTGCCAGCAGGAGAGGGCGCGAGCAGCCCCAGCATTTT. Its protein product is CASRRGREQPQHF.